The 2 T cell receptor beta chains below were found in one sample sequenced in a study of CD8 T cells in Susac syndrome. Random hexamers primed reverse transcription of roughly 0.45 to 1 ug RNA. TCRdb reanalysed the immunoSEQ multiplex PCR reads using MiXCR and keeps one entry per CDR3 protein. The data contain a few hundred thousand distinct CDR3 sequences, roughly 93% of them seen just once; the ten biggest clones take up under 0.2%. The source material was CD4+ T cells from PBMCs. These TCRs come from a human donor with Susac syndrome.

J is TRBJ2-3 and V is TRBV30; D is perhaps TRBD1 (5 bases). Per the germline V gene, CDR1 is GTSNPN and CDR2 is SVGIG (reference sequence). The CDR3 contains 16 residues. V lost 1 base, J lost 2 bases, and 16 bases lay in between. The CDR3 sequence: CAWSGGLGAYTDTQYF. For the CDR3, the DNA is TGTGCCTGGAGTGGTGGATTAGGGGCTTACACAGATACGCAGTATTTT. Together with reference TRBV30 and TRBJ2-3, the CDR3 gives the full variable domain: SQTIHQWPATLVQPVGSPLSLECTVEGTSNPNLYWYRQAAGRGLQLLFYSVGIGQISSEVPQNLSASRPQDRQFILSSKKLLLSDSGFYLCAWSGGLGAYTDTQYFGPGTRLTVL.

The chain recombines TRBV12-3 or TRBV12-4 with TRBJ1-1; D is possibly TRBD1 (5 bases). The CDR3 has 15 residues. Deletions cut 4 bases from V and 0 bases from J, with 12 bases between. The CDR3 spells CASSSLPGLNTEAFF. The CDR3 DNA sequence: TGTGCCAGCAGTTCCCTTCCGGGGCTGAACACTGAAGCTTTCTTT.